A selection of T cell receptor beta chains follows, all from one sample in a study of CD8 T cells in Susac syndrome. A single record per CDR3 protein comes from TCRdb applying MiXCR to the immunoSEQ multiplex PCR reads. The table lists about 120,000 distinct CDR3 sequences, roughly 95% of them singletons. Sample: CD4+ T cells from PBMCs. The receptor set was obtained from a human donor with Susac syndrome. The CDR3 runs from the conserved cysteine through the conserved F or W. Each record gives: V gene, clone size, J gene, D gene, CDR3 DNA, CDR3 protein. The D gene is left open where the match is weak. Part of the rows lack a size; the others show once, few, many or a class for expanded clones.

TRBV18	NA	TRBJ2-1	NA	TGTGCCAGCTCACAGATTAATGAGCAGTTCTTC	CASSQINEQFF
TRBV2	NA	TRBJ2-7	NA	TGTGCCAGCAACAAGGGTAGGGGTTACGAGCAGTACTTC	CASNKGRGYEQYF
TRBV9	NA	TRBJ2-3	TRBD2	TGTGCCAGCAGCGGAAGCGGGAGCATCGCAGATACGCAGTATTTT	CASSGSGSIADTQYF
TRBV5-1	NA	TRBJ2-7	NA	TGCGCCAGCAGCTTGGGACTAGGGGGAATCTACGAGCAGTACTTC	CASSLGLGGIYEQYF
TRBV27	NA	TRBJ1-2	TRBD1	TGTGCCAGCAGTCCGTACACAGGGGGCTATGGCTACACCTTC	CASSPYTGGYGYTF
TRBV4-1	NA	TRBJ2-6	NA	TGCGCCAGCAGCCAAGATCGGAGTGTTGGGGCCAACGTCCTGACTTTC	CASSQDRSVGANVLTF
TRBV24-1	NA	TRBJ2-1	TRBD2	TGTGCCACCAGTGATTCGAGAGCGGGAGCCTACAATGAGCAGTTCTTC	CATSDSRAGAYNEQFF
TRBV6-6	NA	TRBJ1-5	NA	TGTGCCAGCAGTTACGGGGAAGGGAGTCAGCCCCAGCATTTT	CASSYGEGSQPQHF
TRBV18	NA	TRBJ2-1	NA	TGTGCCAGCTCACCCCAGGGAACGACAGACTCCTACAATGAGCAGTTCTTC	CASSPQGTTDSYNEQFF
TRBV29-1	NA	TRBJ1-1	NA	TGCAGCGTTGAAAGGGGGGGACGTACTGAAGCTTTCTTT	CSVERGGRTEAFF
TRBV30	NA	TRBJ1-2	TRBD1	TGTGCCTGGAGCCCCAGGGGGAGAGCCGGCTACACCTTC	CAWSPRGRAGYTF
TRBV28	NA	TRBJ2-4	TRBD1	TGTGCCAGCAGAGACAGGGTTGGGGAGTACTTC	CASRDRVGEYF
TRBV4-3	NA	TRBJ2-7	NA	TGCGCCAGCAGCCAGGGAACGGATGCCTACGAGCAGTACTTC	CASSQGTDAYEQYF
TRBV29-1	NA	TRBJ2-1	NA	TGCAGCACCCTTGTGGGAGGAACGGGTCCATACAATGAGCAGTTCTTC	CSTLVGGTGPYNEQFF
TRBV6-2/TRBV6-3	NA	TRBJ2-1	NA	TGTGCCAGCAGTCAGGGGATTCCTGAGCAGTTCTTC	CASSQGIPEQFF
TRBV30	NA	TRBJ2-6	TRBD1	TGTGCCTGGAGTACCTGGACAGGGACCGGGGCCAACGTCCTGACTTTC	CAWSTWTGTGANVLTF
TRBV5-1	NA	TRBJ1-1	NA	TGCGCCAGCAGTCATGTACAGGGGAACACTGAAGCTTTCTTT	CASSHVQGNTEAFF
TRBV4-1	NA	TRBJ1-2	TRBD1	TGCGCCAGCAGCCGAGGGGGGGCCAGGGGGAACTATGGCTACACCTTC	CASSRGGARGNYGYTF
TRBV30	NA	TRBJ2-7	NA	TGTGCCTGGAGTGTAGTCCACCGGGACGGGCAGTACTTC	CAWSVVHRDGQYF
TRBV15	NA	TRBJ2-5	NA	TGTGCCACCAGCAAGGAGCGGTTTTACCAAGAGACCCAGTACTTC	CATSKERFYQETQYF
TRBV7-6	NA	TRBJ1-1	NA	TGTGCCAGCAGCTTAGATTCCCTAGGGAACACTGAAGCTTTCTTT	CASSLDSLGNTEAFF
TRBV20-1	NA	TRBJ2-5	NA	TGCAGTGCGACCTCGACAGGGAGGGAGACCCAGTACTTC	CSATSTGRETQYF
TRBV29-1	NA	TRBJ1-3	NA	TGCAGCGTTGGGTTAACTGGAAACACCATATATTTT	CSVGLTGNTIYF
TRBV6-2/TRBV6-3	once	TRBJ2-1	TRBD2	TGTGCCAGCAGTACTACGACTAGCGGGAGATGGTACAATGAGCAGTTCTTC	CASSTTTSGRWYNEQFF
TRBV12-3/TRBV12-4	NA	TRBJ2-3	TRBD2	TGTGCCAGCACCGGACCCTGGGGTAGCGGGAACACAGATACGCAGTATTTT	CASTGPWGSGNTDTQYF
TRBV29-1	NA	TRBJ2-2	NA	TGCAGCGTTGATATAGGTGGGGCCGGGGAGCTGTTTTTT	CSVDIGGAGELFF
TRBV20-1	NA	TRBJ1-2	TRBD1	TGCAGTGCTAGATATTCGACAGGGCGGGTTGGCTACACCTTC	CSARYSTGRVGYTF
TRBV6-2/TRBV6-3	NA	TRBJ1-5	NA	TGTGCCAGCACCCCGGAGGTACGCCAGCCCCAGCATTTT	CASTPEVRQPQHF
TRBV5-1	NA	TRBJ2-7	NA	TGCGCCAGCAGCTTGATCGGACTATTCGAGCAGTACTTC	CASSLIGLFEQYF
TRBV10-3	NA	TRBJ2-2	NA	TGTGCCACTACCCGGACGGAGAACACCGGGGAGCTGTTTTTT	CATTRTENTGELFF
TRBV28	NA	TRBJ2-7	TRBD1	TGTGCCAGCAGTTATAAATGGACAGGCTACGAGCAGTACTTC	CASSYKWTGYEQYF
TRBV5-1	once	TRBJ1-4	NA	TGCGCCAGCAGCTTAGCAGGACCACACTATGAAAAACTGTTTTTT	CASSLAGPHYEKLFF
TRBV27	once	TRBJ1-1	NA	TGTGCCAGCAGGTTTTCGAACACTGAAGCTTTCTTT	CASRFSNTEAFF
TRBV5-4	NA	TRBJ2-6	NA	TGTGCCAGCAGCTTGCAGGTATCTGGGGCCAACGTCCTGACTTTC	CASSLQVSGANVLTF
TRBV4-3	NA	TRBJ2-2	NA	TGCGCCAGCAGCCCCGAACCTTACACCGGGGAGCTGTTTTTT	CASSPEPYTGELFF
TRBV3-1	NA	TRBJ2-1	TRBD2	TGTGCCAGCAGCCAAGATCGCGGGACTAGGCAGTTCTTC	CASSQDRGTRQFF
TRBV28	few	TRBJ2-4	NA	TGTGCCAGCAGTTTGGGTGGGGAAAACATTCAGTACTTC	CASSLGGENIQYF
TRBV30	NA	TRBJ2-3	NA	TGTGCCTGGAGCGGGGATTCAGATACGCAGTATTTT	CAWSGDSDTQYF
TRBV29-1	NA	TRBJ2-3	NA	TGCAGCGTTGTTAGCGGCACAGATACGCAGTATTTT	CSVVSGTDTQYF
TRBV7-8	NA	TRBJ1-5	NA	TGTGCCAGCAGCTTGGGCAGTCCCCGGCCCCAGCATTTT	CASSLGSPRPQHF
TRBV27	NA	TRBJ1-1	NA	TGTGCCAGCAGTGGACGAGCAGTGGGGGACACTGAAGCTTTCTTT	CASSGRAVGDTEAFF
TRBV2	NA	TRBJ2-5	NA	TGTGCCAGCAGTGCTATTTTGGAGGAGACCCAGTACTTC	CASSAILEETQYF
TRBV5-1	NA	TRBJ2-6	NA	TGCGCCACAGGCGACGCGAGCTCTGGGGCCAACGTCCTGACTTTC	CATGDASSGANVLTF
TRBV3-1	NA	TRBJ2-1	TRBD2	TGTGCCAGCAGCCAACCCCCACTAGCGGGGACCTTTTACAATGAGCAGTTCTTC	CASSQPPLAGTFYNEQFF
TRBV2	few	TRBJ2-1	TRBD2	TGTGCCAGCAGTACCACCGGGGGGGGCAATGAGCAGTTCTTC	CASSTTGGGNEQFF
TRBV18	NA	TRBJ1-5	TRBD1	TGTGCCAGCTCACGGGACAGCCATCAGCCCCAGCATTTT	CASSRDSHQPQHF
TRBV7-6	NA	TRBJ2-1	NA	TGTGCCAGCAGCTTAGGCAGGGGACACGGCAATGAGCAGTTCTTC	CASSLGRGHGNEQFF
TRBV9	NA	TRBJ2-7	NA	TGTGCCAGCAGCGAAAATAAGGGCTCCTTCCAGTACTTC	CASSENKGSFQYF
TRBV7-7	once	TRBJ2-1	NA	TGTGCTAGCAGCTTGGACCGAGACAATGAGCAGTTCTTC	CASSLDRDNEQFF
TRBV30	NA	TRBJ2-3	NA	TGTGCCTGGAGGGACCTCATTGATACGCAGTATTTT	CAWRDLIDTQYF
TRBV20-1	NA	TRBJ2-4	NA	TGCAGTGCCAGTGTGGTGCTAGCCAAAAACATTCAGTACTTC	CSASVVLAKNIQYF
TRBV7-9	NA	TRBJ2-3	TRBD1	TGTGCCAGCAGCCCCAGGGGGATCAGCACAGATACGCAGTATTTT	CASSPRGISTDTQYF
TRBV4-1	NA	TRBJ2-5	TRBD1	TGCGCCAGCAGTGAAGGTTGGAGGACAGGAAAAGAGACCCAGTACTTC	CASSEGWRTGKETQYF
TRBV20-1	NA	TRBJ2-7	TRBD2	TGCAGTGCTAGAGGTATCGGACTAGCGGGCCCTGGGGTCTACGAGCAGTACTTC	CSARGIGLAGPGVYEQYF
TRBV18	NA	TRBJ2-5	NA	TGTGCCAGCTCACCGATGGTCCAAGAGACCCAGTACTTC	CASSPMVQETQYF
TRBV15	NA	TRBJ1-3	NA	TGTGCCACCAGCAGAGATGTGGGTCCTGGAAACACCATATATTTT	CATSRDVGPGNTIYF
TRBV19	NA	TRBJ1-5	NA	TGTGCCAGTAGGGGGGACGGATCGATCAATCAGCCCCAGCATTTT	CASRGDGSINQPQHF
TRBV29-1	NA	TRBJ2-5	TRBD2	TGCAGCGTCTCGGGACTAGCGGGAGTAGAGACCCAGTACTTC	CSVSGLAGVETQYF